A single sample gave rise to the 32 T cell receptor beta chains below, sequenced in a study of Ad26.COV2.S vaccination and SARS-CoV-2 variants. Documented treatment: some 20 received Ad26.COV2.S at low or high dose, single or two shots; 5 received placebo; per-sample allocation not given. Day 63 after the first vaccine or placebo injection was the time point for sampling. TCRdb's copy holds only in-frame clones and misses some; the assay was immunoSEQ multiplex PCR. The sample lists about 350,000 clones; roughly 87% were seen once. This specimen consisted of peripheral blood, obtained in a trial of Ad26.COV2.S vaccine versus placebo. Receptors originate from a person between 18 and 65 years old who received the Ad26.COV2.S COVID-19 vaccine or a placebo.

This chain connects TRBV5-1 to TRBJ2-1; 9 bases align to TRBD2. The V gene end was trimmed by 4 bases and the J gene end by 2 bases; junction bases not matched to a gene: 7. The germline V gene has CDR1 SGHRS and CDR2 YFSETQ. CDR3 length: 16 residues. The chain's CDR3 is CASSGLAGNAYNEQFF. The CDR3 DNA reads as TGCGCCAGCAGCGGCCTAGCGGGAAACGCCTACAATGAGCAGTTCTTC.

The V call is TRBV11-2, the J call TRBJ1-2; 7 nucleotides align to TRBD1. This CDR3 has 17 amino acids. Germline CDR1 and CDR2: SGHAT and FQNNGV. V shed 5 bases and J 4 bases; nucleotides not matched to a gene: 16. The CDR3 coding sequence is TGTGCCAGCAGCCCATTGGAGAGGGACAGATTTCCCTATGGCTACACCTTC. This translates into CASSPLERDRFPYGYTF.

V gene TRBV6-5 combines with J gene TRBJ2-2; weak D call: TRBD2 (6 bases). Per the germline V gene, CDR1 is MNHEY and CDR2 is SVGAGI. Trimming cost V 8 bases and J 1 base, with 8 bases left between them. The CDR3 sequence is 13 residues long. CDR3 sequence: CASGGMNTGELFF. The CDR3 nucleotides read TGTGCCAGCGGGGGGATGAACACCGGGGAGCTGTTTTTT.

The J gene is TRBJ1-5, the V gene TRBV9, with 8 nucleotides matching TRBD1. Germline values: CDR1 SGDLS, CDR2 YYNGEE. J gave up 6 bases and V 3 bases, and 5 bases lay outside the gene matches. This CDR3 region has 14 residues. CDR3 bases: TGTGCCAGCAGCGGGACAGGGTTGGGTCAGCCCCAGCATTTT. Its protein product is CASSGTGLGQPQHF.

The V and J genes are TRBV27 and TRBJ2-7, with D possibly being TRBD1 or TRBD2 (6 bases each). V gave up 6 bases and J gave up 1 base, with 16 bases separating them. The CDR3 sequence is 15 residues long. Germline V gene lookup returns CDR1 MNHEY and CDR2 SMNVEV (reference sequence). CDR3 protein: CASSPLRGPSYEQYF. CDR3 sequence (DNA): TGTGCCAGCAGCCCCCTTCGGGGGCCTTCCTACGAGCAGTACTTC.

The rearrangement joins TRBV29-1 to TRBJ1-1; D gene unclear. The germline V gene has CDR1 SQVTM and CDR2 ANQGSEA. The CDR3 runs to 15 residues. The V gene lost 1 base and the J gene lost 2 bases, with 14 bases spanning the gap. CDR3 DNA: TGCAGCGTTGAAGTCTCCCACAGATCCAACACTGAAGCTTTCTTT. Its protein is CSVEVSHRSNTEAFF.

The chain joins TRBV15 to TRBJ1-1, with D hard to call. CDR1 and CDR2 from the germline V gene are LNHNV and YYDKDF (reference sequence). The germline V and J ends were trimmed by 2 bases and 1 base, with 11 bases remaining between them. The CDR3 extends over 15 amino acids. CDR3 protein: CATSRFKTRNTEAFF. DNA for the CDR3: TGTGCCACCAGCAGATTCAAAACGAGGAACACTGAAGCTTTCTTT.

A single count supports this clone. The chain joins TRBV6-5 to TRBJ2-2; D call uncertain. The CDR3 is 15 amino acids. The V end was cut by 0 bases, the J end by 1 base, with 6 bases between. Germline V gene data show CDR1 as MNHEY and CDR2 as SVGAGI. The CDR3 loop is CASSYSIKNTGELFF. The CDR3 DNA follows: TGTGCCAGCAGTTACTCGATAAAGAACACCGGGGAGCTGTTTTTT.

The CDR3 bases are TGTGCCAGCAGTCACCGGGACAGGGGCGAGCAGTACTTC. Protein product: CASSHRDRGEQYF. The chain joins TRBV6-5 to TRBJ2-7; 10 positions match TRBD1. V dropped 5 bases and J dropped 6; count of bases not matched to a gene: 4. CDR1 and CDR2 from the germline V gene are MNHEY and SVGAGI. CDR3 length: 13 residues.

The CDR3 reads CSVEVQGEPQHF. CDR3 DNA sequence: TGCAGCGTTGAAGTACAGGGCGAGCCCCAGCATTTT. The chain is built from TRBV29-1 and TRBJ1-5; D possibly corresponds to TRBD1 (6 bases). This CDR3 is 12 amino acids long. CDR1 and CDR2 (germline): SQVTM, ANQGSEA. V lost 1 base and J lost 8, with 9 bases in between.

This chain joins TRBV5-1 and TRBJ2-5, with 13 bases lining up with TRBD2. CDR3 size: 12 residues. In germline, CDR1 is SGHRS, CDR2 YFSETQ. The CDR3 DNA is TGCGGGACTAGCGGGGGCTCGGGGACCCAGTACTTC. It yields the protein CGTSGGSGTQYF.

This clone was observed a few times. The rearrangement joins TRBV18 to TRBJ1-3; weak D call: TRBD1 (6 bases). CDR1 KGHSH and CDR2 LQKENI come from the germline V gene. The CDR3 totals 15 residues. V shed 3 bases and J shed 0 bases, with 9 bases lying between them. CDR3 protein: CASSPKDSSGNTIYF. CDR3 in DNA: TGTGCCAGCTCACCCAAGGACAGCTCTGGAAACACCATATATTTT.

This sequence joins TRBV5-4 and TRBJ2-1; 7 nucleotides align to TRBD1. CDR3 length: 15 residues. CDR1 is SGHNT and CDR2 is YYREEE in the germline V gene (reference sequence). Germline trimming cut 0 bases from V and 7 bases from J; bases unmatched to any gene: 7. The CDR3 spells CASSLGTGTVNEQFF. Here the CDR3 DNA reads TGTGCCAGCAGCTTGGGGACAGGCACGGTGAATGAGCAGTTCTTC.

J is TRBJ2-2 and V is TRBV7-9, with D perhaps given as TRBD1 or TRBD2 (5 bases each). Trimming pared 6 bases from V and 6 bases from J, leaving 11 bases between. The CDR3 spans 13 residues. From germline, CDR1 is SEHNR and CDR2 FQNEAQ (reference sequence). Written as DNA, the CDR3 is TGTGCCAGCAGACCCTGGGGGTCCGGGGAGCTGTTTTTT. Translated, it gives CASRPWGSGELFF.

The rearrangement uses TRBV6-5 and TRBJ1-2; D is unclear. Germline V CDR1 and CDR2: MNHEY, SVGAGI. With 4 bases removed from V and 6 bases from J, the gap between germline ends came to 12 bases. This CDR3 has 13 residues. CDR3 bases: TGTGCCAGCAGTTCCTCCCACCTTCATGGCTACACCTTC. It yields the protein CASSSSHLHGYTF.

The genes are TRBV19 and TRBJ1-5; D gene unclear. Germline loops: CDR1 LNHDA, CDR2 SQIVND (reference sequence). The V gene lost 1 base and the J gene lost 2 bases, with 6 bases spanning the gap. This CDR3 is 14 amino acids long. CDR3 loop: CASSIGSGNQPQHF. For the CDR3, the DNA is TGTGCCAGTAGTATAGGCAGCGGCAATCAGCCCCAGCATTTT.

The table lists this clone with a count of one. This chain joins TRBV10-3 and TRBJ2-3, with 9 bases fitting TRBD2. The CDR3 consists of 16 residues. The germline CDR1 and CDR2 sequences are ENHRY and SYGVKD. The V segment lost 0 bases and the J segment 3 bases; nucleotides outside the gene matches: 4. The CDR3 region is CAISESIGLATDTQYF. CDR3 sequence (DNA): TGTGCCATCAGTGAGTCGATTGGACTAGCGACAGATACGCAGTATTTT.

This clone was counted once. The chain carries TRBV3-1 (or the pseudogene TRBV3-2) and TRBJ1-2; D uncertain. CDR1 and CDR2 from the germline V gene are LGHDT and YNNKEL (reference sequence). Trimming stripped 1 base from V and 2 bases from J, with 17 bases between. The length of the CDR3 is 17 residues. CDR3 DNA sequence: TGTGCCAGCAGCCAAGTTCCACTGGTAGGAGCCAACTATGGCTACACCTTC. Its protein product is CASSQVPLVGANYGYTF.

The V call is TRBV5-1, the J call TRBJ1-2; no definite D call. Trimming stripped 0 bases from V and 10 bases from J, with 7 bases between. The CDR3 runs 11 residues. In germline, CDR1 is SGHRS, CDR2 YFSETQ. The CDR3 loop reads CASSLGYFYTF. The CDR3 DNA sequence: TGCGCCAGCAGCTTGGGATATTTCTACACCTTC.

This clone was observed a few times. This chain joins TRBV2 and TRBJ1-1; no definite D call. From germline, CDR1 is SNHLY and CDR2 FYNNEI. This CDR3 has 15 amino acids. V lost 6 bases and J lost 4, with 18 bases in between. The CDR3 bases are TGTGCCAGCAGCGGTCCTTTCGTCGGTGGCACTGAAGCTTTCTTT. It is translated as CASSGPFVGGTEAFF.

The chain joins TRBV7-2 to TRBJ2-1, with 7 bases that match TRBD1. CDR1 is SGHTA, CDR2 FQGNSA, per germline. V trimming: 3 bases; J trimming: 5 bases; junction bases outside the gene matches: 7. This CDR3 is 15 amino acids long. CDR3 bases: TGTGCCAGCAGCTTCGACAGGGTCTCTCACAATGAGCAGTTCTTC. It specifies CASSFDRVSHNEQFF.

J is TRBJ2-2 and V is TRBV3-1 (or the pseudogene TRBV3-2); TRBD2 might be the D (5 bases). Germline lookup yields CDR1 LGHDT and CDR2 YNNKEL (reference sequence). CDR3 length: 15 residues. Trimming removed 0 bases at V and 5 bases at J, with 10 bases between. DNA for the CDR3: TGTGCCAGCAGCCAAGAGTACGGGGTGACCGGGGAGCTGTTTTTT. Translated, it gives CASSQEYGVTGELFF.

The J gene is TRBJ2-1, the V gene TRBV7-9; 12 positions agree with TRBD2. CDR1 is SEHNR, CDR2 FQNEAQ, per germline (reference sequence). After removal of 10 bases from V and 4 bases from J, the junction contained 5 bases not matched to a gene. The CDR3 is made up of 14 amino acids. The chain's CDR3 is CATRTSGDYNEQFF. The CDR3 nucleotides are TGTGCCACCCGGACTAGCGGGGATTACAATGAGCAGTTCTTC.

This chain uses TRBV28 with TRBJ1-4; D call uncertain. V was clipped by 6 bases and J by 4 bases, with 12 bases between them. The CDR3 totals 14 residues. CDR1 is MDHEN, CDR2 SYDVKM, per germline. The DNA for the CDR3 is TGTGCCAGCAGCCGGACTGTCCTTAATGAAAAACTGTTTTTT. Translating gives CASSRTVLNEKLFF. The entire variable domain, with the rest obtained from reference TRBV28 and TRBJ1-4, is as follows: DVKVTQSSRYLVKRTGEKVFLECVQDMDHENMFWYRQDPGLGLRLIYFSYDVKMKEKGDIPEGYSVSREKKERFSLILESASTNQTSMYLCASSRTVLNEKLFFGSGTQLSVL.

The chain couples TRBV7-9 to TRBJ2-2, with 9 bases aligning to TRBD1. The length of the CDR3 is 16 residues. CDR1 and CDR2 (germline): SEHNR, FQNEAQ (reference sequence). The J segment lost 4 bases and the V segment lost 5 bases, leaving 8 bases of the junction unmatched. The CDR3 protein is CASSTTGGAGTGELFF. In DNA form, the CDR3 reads TGTGCCAGCAGCACTACAGGGGGCGCCGGCACCGGGGAGCTGTTTTTT.

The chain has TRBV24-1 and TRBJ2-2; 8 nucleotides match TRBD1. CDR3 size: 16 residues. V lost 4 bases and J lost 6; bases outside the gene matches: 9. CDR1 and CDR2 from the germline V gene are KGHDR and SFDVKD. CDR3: CATSDRDRGKAGELFF. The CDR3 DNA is TGTGCCACCAGTGACCGAGACAGGGGCAAGGCCGGGGAGCTGTTTTTT.

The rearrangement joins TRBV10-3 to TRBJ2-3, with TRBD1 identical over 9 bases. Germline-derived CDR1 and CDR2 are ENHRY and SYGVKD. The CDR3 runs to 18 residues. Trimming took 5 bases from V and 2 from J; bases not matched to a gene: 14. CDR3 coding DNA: TGTGCCATCAGTTTTCGGCGGGGACAGGGAGAGAACACAGATACGCAGTATTTT. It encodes CAISFRRGQGENTDTQYF.

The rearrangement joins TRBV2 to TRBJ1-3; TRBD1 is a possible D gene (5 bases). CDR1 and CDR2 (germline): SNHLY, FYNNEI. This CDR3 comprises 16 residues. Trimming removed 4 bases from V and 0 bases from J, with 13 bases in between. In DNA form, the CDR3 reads TGTGCCAGCAGTGTCGGGACTCCCGACTCTGGAAACACCATATATTTT. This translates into CASSVGTPDSGNTIYF.

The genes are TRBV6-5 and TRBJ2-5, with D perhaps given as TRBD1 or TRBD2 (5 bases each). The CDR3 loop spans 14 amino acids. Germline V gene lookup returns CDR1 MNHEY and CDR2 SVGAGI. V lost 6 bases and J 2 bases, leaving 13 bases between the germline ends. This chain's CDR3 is CASSGAPTQETQYF. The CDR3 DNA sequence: TGTGCCAGCAGCGGGGCGCCGACGCAAGAGACCCAGTACTTC.

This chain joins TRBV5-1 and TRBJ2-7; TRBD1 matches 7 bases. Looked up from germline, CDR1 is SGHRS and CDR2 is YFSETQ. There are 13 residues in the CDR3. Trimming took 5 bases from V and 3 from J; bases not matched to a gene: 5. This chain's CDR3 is CASSWTGDYEQYF. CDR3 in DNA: TGCGCCAGCAGTTGGACAGGAGACTACGAGCAGTACTTC.

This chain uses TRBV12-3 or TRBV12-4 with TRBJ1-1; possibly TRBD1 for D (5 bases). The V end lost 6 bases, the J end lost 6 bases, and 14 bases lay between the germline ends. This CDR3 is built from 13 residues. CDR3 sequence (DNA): TGTGCCAGCAGCCCCGGCAGGGTAGCTGAAGCTTTCTTT. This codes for CASSPGRVAEAFF.

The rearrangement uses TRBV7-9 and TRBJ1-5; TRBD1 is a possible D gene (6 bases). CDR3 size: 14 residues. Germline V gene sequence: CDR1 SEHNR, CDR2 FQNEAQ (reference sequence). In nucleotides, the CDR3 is TGTGCACCCAGCCAGAGGGGGGGCAATCAGCCCCAGCATTTT. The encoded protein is CAPSQRGGNQPQHF. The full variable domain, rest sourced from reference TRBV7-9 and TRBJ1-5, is DTGVSQNPRHKITKRGQNVTFRCDPISEHNRLYWYRQTLGQGPEFLTYFQNEAQLEKSRLLSDRFSAERPKGSFSTLEIQRTEQGDSAMYLCAPSQRGGNQPQHFGDGTRLSIL.